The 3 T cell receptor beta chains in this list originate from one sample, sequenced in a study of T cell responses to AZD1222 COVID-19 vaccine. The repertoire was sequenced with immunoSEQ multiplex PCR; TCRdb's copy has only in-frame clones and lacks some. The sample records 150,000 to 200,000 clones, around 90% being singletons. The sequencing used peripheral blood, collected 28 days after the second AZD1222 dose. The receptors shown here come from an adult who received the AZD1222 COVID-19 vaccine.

CDR3 loop: CAWKWGPGAHYGYTF. In DNA, the CDR3 is TGTGCCTGGAAGTGGGGTCCTGGGGCTCACTATGGCTACACCTTC. The chain recombines TRBV30 with TRBJ1-2; D perhaps matches TRBD1 (5 bases). The CDR3 is 15 residues long. Deletions cut 4 bases from V and 3 bases from J, with 18 bases between. CDR1 and CDR2 (germline): GTSNPN, SVGIG (reference sequence).

Here the CDR3 reads CASSKGTVDNSPLHF. The DNA of the CDR3 is TGTGCCAGCAGCAAGGGGACAGTCGATAATTCACCCCTCCACTTT. The genes are TRBV3-1 (or the pseudogene TRBV3-2) and TRBJ1-6; TRBD1 aligns across 7 bases. Germline V gene lookup returns CDR1 LGHDT and CDR2 YNNKEL (reference sequence). J lost 5 bases, V lost 5 bases, and 6 bases had no gene match. The CDR3 contains 15 residues.

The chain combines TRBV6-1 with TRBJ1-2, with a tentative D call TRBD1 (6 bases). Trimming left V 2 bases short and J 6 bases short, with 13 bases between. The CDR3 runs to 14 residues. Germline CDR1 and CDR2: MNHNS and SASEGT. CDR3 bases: TGTGCCAGCAGTGAAACGACAGGTTCAAATGGCTACACCTTC. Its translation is CASSETTGSNGYTF.